These 28 T cell receptor beta chains came from one sample sequenced in a study of blood T cell repertoires in COVID-19. This table comes from immunoSEQ multiplex PCR, and its TCRdb copy is limited to in-frame clones, with some not included. The data show about 42,000 clones, about 85% seen once. Sequenced input: peripheral blood. The receptors were gathered from a human donor in a cohort sampled during active COVID-19.

The V call is TRBV5-1, the J call TRBJ2-4; TRBD2 matches 8 bases. V gave up 3 bases and J gave up 7 bases; unmatched junction bases: 6. Germline lookup yields CDR1 SGHRS and CDR2 YFSETQ. CDR3 length: 14 amino acids. For the CDR3, the DNA is TGCGCCAGCAGCTCCGGGGGGGCCAGGAACATTCAGTACTTC. It encodes CASSSGGARNIQYF.

V is TRBV9 and J is TRBJ2-1, with 8 bases fitting TRBD1. V shed 1 base, J shed 9 bases, and the junction held 3 bases outside the gene matches. The CDR3 runs to 13 residues. Germline values: CDR1 SGDLS, CDR2 YYNGEE. CDR3 nucleotides: TGTGCCAGCAGCGTACAGGGGGCGAGTGAGCAGTTCTTC. This translates into CASSVQGASEQFF. Using reference TRBV9 and TRBJ2-1 for the parts outside the CDR3, the full variable domain is DSGVTQTPKHLITATGQRVTLRCSPRSGDLSVYWYQQSLDQGLQFLIQYYNGEERAKGNILERFSAQQFPDLHSELNLSSLELGDSALYFCASSVQGASEQFFGPGTRLTVL.

This clone appeared a single time. This chain connects TRBV5-5 to TRBJ2-3; 8 bases fit TRBD2. This CDR3 is built from 14 residues. Germline CDR1 SGHKS, CDR2 YYEKEE (reference sequence). V lost 4 bases to trimming and J lost 5 bases; unmatched junction nucleotides: 6. The CDR3 DNA reads as TGTGCCAGCAGCCACGGGGGGGCAGGAGATACGCAGTATTTT. Its translation: CASSHGGAGDTQYF.

V is TRBV28 and J is TRBJ1-1; TRBD1 agrees at 7 bases. This CDR3 is 13 amino acids long. The V gene end was trimmed by 6 bases and the J gene end by 5 bases; junction bases not matched to a gene: 6. Germline V gene lookup returns CDR1 MDHEN and CDR2 SYDVKM. The CDR3, as DNA: TGTGCCAGCAGGAGACAGGGCCGGACTGAAGCTTTCTTT. Its translation: CASRRQGRTEAFF.

V is TRBV6-5 and J is TRBJ2-3; 10 bases are a match to TRBD1. V lost 0 bases, J lost 5 bases, and 2 bases stayed unmatched. The CDR3 loop spans 15 amino acids. The germline CDR1 and CDR2 sequences are MNHEY and SVGAGI. The CDR3: CASSYSRTGGDTQYF. The DNA of the CDR3 is TGTGCCAGCAGTTACTCCCGGACAGGGGGAGATACGCAGTATTTT.

V and J are TRBV28 and TRBJ1-5; D may be TRBD1 (5 bases). Germline lookup yields CDR1 MDHEN and CDR2 SYDVKM. CDR3 length: 16 amino acids. The V gene lost 5 bases and the J gene lost 4 bases, with 18 bases spanning the gap. The CDR3 loop is CASSQGGDGWNQPQHF. CDR3 DNA: TGTGCCAGCAGTCAGGGAGGGGACGGTTGGAATCAGCCCCAGCATTTT.

The chain carries TRBV3-1 (or the pseudogene TRBV3-2) and TRBJ2-7, with D maybe TRBD2 (5 bases). Trimming stripped 8 bases from V and 5 bases from J, with 19 bases between. The CDR3 covers 14 residues. CDR1 is LGHDT, CDR2 YNNKEL, per germline (reference sequence). This CDR3 reads CASRASTGNHEQYF. The CDR3 DNA follows: TGTGCCAGCCGCGCTTCAACCGGGAACCACGAGCAGTACTTC.

The chain is built from TRBV10-3 and TRBJ2-2; 10 nucleotides align to TRBD1. The CDR3 spans 15 residues. The germline CDR1 and CDR2 sequences are ENHRY and SYGVKD. The V segment lost 4 bases and the J segment 7 bases; nucleotides outside the gene matches: 6. In DNA form, the CDR3 reads TGTGCCATCAGTGGGGGACAGGGGTCGAACGGGGAGCTGTTTTTT. It is translated as CAISGGQGSNGELFF.

The chain combines TRBV5-1 with TRBJ2-3, with TRBD2 matching 7 bases. V dropped 0 bases and J dropped 1; count of bases not matched to a gene: 8. Germline V gives CDR1 SGHRS, CDR2 YFSETQ. The CDR3 length is 17 residues. CDR3 amino acids: CASSLAGTNAGTDTQYF. DNA of the CDR3: TGCGCCAGCAGCTTGGCGGGGACTAACGCGGGCACAGATACGCAGTATTTT.

The V gene is TRBV28, the J gene TRBJ1-1, with D tentatively TRBD1 (6 bases). The CDR3 totals 16 residues. Trimming removed 4 bases from V and 1 base from J, with 16 bases in between. Per the germline V gene, CDR1 is MDHEN and CDR2 is SYDVKM. The CDR3 coding sequence is TGTGCCAGCAGTTCCCGCGCGGGGGGGCGGAACACTGAAGCTTTCTTT. Translating gives CASSSRAGGRNTEAFF.

This chain links TRBV20-1 with TRBJ2-2; 12 bases are shared with TRBD2. The CDR3 covers 17 residues. Germline loops: CDR1 DFQATT, CDR2 SNEGSKA (reference sequence). Trimming cost V 7 bases and J 6 bases; bases outside gene matches: 15. This CDR3 is CSVSRLAGGPRAGELFF. The CDR3 coding sequence is TGCAGTGTTAGTCGCCTAGCGGGGGGGCCACGAGCCGGGGAGCTGTTTTTT.

The chain couples TRBV12-3 or TRBV12-4 to TRBJ1-2; D call uncertain. The CDR3 sequence is 11 residues long. V was pared by 5 bases and J by 6 bases, with 7 bases between. The CDR3, as DNA: TGTGCCAGCAGTCCCAGCGATGGCTACACCTTC. It specifies CASSPSDGYTF.

The chain is built from TRBV2 and TRBJ2-3; perhaps TRBD2 as D (5 bases). This CDR3 region has 16 residues. Germline CDR1 SNHLY, CDR2 FYNNEI. V was shortened by 7 bases and J by 2 bases, with 19 bases between the two germline ends. The CDR3: CASMGAAVFATDTQYF. The CDR3 DNA reads as TGTGCCAGCATGGGAGCGGCAGTCTTCGCCACAGATACGCAGTATTTT.

This clone has a single count. This sequence joins TRBV7-2 and TRBJ1-2, with a tentative D call TRBD1 (5 bases). Germline V gene lookup returns CDR1 SGHTA and CDR2 FQGNSA. The CDR3 runs to 15 residues. V was pared by 5 bases and J by 0 bases, with 13 bases between. CDR3 nucleotide sequence: TGTGCCAGCAGCCAAACGGGGGGGACTAACTATGGCTACACCTTC. Translation: CASSQTGGTNYGYTF.

This rearrangement joins TRBV28 to TRBJ1-6; 10 positions match TRBD1. Trimming removed 8 bases from V and 9 bases from J; junction bases left unmatched: 7. CDR1 MDHEN and CDR2 SYDVKM come from the germline V gene. There are 14 residues in the CDR3. CDR3 nucleotide sequence: TGTGCCAGCTTTTGGACAGGGGGAAGTTCACCCCTCCACTTT. The encoded protein is CASFWTGGSSPLHF.

This clone was picked up one time. The chain is built from TRBV7-9 and TRBJ2-7, with 10 bases lining up with TRBD1. The CDR3 has 16 amino acids. CDR1 is SEHNR, CDR2 FQNEAQ, per germline (reference sequence). With 5 bases clipped from V and 4 bases from J, the junction kept 11 bases outside the gene matches. CDR3 in amino acids: CASSGAGTGETYEQYF. CDR3 nucleotide sequence: TGTGCCAGCAGCGGGGCCGGGACAGGGGAAACGTACGAGCAGTACTTC.

This clone was seen a single time. V usage is TRBV7-2 and J usage is TRBJ2-5; TRBD1 matches 10 bases. V shed 1 base and J 2 bases; nucleotides not matched to a gene: 1. CDR3 length: 15 residues. Germline CDR1 is SGHTA and CDR2 is FQGNSA. This CDR3 is CASSLGQGAQETQYF. In DNA form, the CDR3 reads TGTGCCAGCAGCTTAGGACAGGGGGCTCAAGAGACCCAGTACTTC.

This clone was recorded once. The V call is TRBV28, the J call TRBJ2-7, with TRBD1 matching over 7 bases. The CDR3 has 14 amino acids. Trimming cost V 7 bases and J 2 bases; bases outside gene matches: 8. CDR1 is MDHEN, CDR2 SYDVKM, per germline. CDR3 nucleotides: TGTGCCAGCATCCCCCAAGGACAGGCCTACGAGCAGTACTTC. This codes for CASIPQGQAYEQYF. Complete variable domain (other parts from reference TRBV28 and TRBJ2-7): DVKVTQSSRYLVKRTGEKVFLECVQDMDHENMFWYRQDPGLGLRLIYFSYDVKMKEKGDIPEGYSVSREKKERFSLILESASTNQTSMYLCASIPQGQAYEQYFGPGTRLTVT.

This chain uses TRBV5-8 with TRBJ1-5; D call uncertain. CDR1 is SGHTS and CDR2 is YDEGEE in the germline V gene. CDR3 length: 16 residues. The V and J ends lost 4 bases and 1 base respectively, with 15 bases between them. The CDR3 spells CASSPLGGPSNQPQHF. In DNA form, the CDR3 reads TGTGCCAGCAGCCCGCTTGGAGGGCCGAGCAATCAGCCCCAGCATTTT.

The chain is built from TRBV21-1 and TRBJ2-3; no check of the table's D call, TRBD1, against the DNA was made. TRBV21-1 constitutes a pseudogene. This CDR3 has 16 amino acids. CDR3 sequence reads: CASSKGTGVESDTQYF. CDR3 DNA: TGTGCCAGCAGCAAAGGGACAGGGGTTGAGTCAGATACGCAGTATTTT.

The CDR3 loop is CASSGGFRNTEAFF. The CDR3 DNA sequence: TGTGCCAGCAGTGGCGGGTTTAGGAACACTGAAGCTTTCTTT. The V and J genes are TRBV27 and TRBJ1-1; D remains unclear. The V gene's germline CDR1 is MNHEY and CDR2 SMNVEV (reference sequence). Trimming took off 5 bases at V and 1 base at J, with 11 bases between the two ends. The CDR3 length is 14 residues.

This sequence joins TRBV4-1 and TRBJ2-2; 9 positions agree with TRBD1. This CDR3 comprises 17 residues. After removal of 4 bases from V and 4 bases from J, the junction contained 10 bases not matched to a gene. The germline V gene has CDR1 MGHRA and CDR2 YSYEKL. The CDR3 loop reads CASSPLGTGLPTGELFF. In nucleotides, the CDR3 is TGCGCCAGCAGCCCCCTGGGGACAGGGCTCCCCACCGGGGAGCTGTTTTTT.

The chain joins TRBV6-6 to TRBJ1-1; 11 bases fit TRBD1. V trimming: 5 bases; J trimming: 1 base; junction bases outside the gene matches: 15. The length of the CDR3 is 19 residues. CDR1 and CDR2 from the germline V gene are MNHNY and SVGAGI (reference sequence). The CDR3 DNA follows: TGTGCCAGCAGTCCCCAGCCCTGGACAGGGGGCGGTGCGAACACTGAAGCTTTCTTT. It specifies CASSPQPWTGGGANTEAFF.

The gene calls are TRBV7-9 and TRBJ1-4; 9 positions agree with TRBD1. V was clipped by 2 bases and J by 3 bases; unmatched bases: 1. CDR1 and CDR2 from the germline V gene are SEHNR and FQNEAQ (reference sequence). The CDR3 is 15 amino acids. CDR3 coding DNA: TGTGCCAGCAGCTTAAGGACAGGGGCTAATGAAAAACTGTTTTTT. Translating gives CASSLRTGANEKLFF.

The rearrangement links TRBV7-2 to TRBJ2-1; 7 bases are shared with TRBD2. V gave up 6 bases and J gave up 7 bases; unmatched junction bases: 15. The CDR3 length is 16 residues. Germline values: CDR1 SGHTA, CDR2 FQGNSA. Written as DNA, the CDR3 is TGTGCCAGCAGAGGAGGAGCGGGGCTCCGAACTAATGAGCAGTTCTTC. Protein: CASRGGAGLRTNEQFF.

The genes are TRBV21-1 and TRBJ2-3; the table's D call, TRBD2, has no DNA check behind it. TRBV21-1 is a recognized pseudogene. The CDR3 loop spans 12 amino acids. In DNA, the CDR3 is TGTGCCAGCGGCAGGGAGGAGGATACGCAGTATTTT. Translating it yields CASGREEDTQYF.

The V gene is TRBV2, the J gene TRBJ1-1; the D gene is possibly TRBD1 (5 bases). The CDR3 length is 14 residues. Germline-derived CDR1 and CDR2 are SNHLY and FYNNEI. V was clipped by 8 bases and J by 3 bases, with 16 bases between them. CDR3: CASGLTRGDTEAFF. CDR3 nucleotides: TGTGCCAGCGGGCTGACTCGGGGGGACACTGAAGCTTTCTTT. The full variable domain, rest sourced from reference TRBV2 and TRBJ1-1, is EPEVTQTPSHQVTQMGQEVILRCVPISNHLYFYWYRQILGQKVEFLVSFYNNEISEKSEIFDDQFSVERPDGSNFTLKIRSTKLEDSAMYFCASGLTRGDTEAFFGQGTRLTVV.

The V gene is TRBV18, the J gene TRBJ2-2; D unresolved. Trimming took 5 bases from V and 2 from J, leaving 9 bases between them. The CDR3 has 14 amino acids. Germline values: CDR1 KGHSH, CDR2 LQKENI. CDR3 coding DNA: TGTGCCAGCTCAGGCGGCGGAAACACCGGGGAGCTGTTTTTT. It is translated as CASSGGGNTGELFF.